Each of the 18 T cell receptor beta chains below was sequenced from the same sample in a study of T-cell memory formation after mild COVID-19. TCRdb re-called the 5' RACE reads with MiXCR, one entry per CDR3 protein. This table holds 300,000 to 350,000 distinct CDR3 sequences, 15% to 20% found once. Sequencing was performed on PBMCs or a T cell subset sorted from them (not recorded which). The receptors were sampled from a man aged 18-30 years who had mild COVID-19 (a few samples of this study predate the infection). Cell type and time point are not known.

There are a few counts of this clonotype. The V and J genes are TRBV12-3 or TRBV12-4 and TRBJ2-5, with unresolved D. The CDR3 has 17 residues. V was cut by 4 bases and J by 1 base, with 19 bases left in between. The CDR3 sequence: CASSSGPGAVGQETQYF. As DNA, the CDR3 is TGTGCCAGCAGTTCTGGCCCTGGCGCTGTAGGCCAAGAGACCCAGTACTTC.

The sample holds a few counts of this clonotype. V is TRBV7-2 and J is TRBJ1-1; D gene unclear. This CDR3 region has 14 residues. Germline CDR1 is SGHTA and CDR2 is FQGNSA. V lost 7 bases to trimming and J lost 6 bases, with 18 bases between them. The CDR3 here is CASNNPSTAAEAFF. CDR3 DNA: TGTGCCAGCAATAATCCCAGTACCGCGGCTGAAGCTTTCTTT.

V and J are TRBV6-2 or TRBV6-3 and TRBJ2-7; D is perhaps TRBD1 or TRBD2 (5 bases each). Germline lookup yields CDR1 MNHEY and CDR2 SVGEGT. The CDR3 covers 14 residues. The V end lost 2 bases, the J end lost 3 bases, and 11 bases lay between the germline ends. CDR3 sequence reads: CASSYTRGGYEQYV. As DNA, the CDR3 is TGTGCCAGCAGTTACACCCGGGGCGGCTACGAGCAGTACGTC.

This clonotype occurred many times. J is TRBJ2-7 and V is TRBV7-9; a possible D gene is TRBD2 (7 bases). V was clipped by 4 bases and J by 6 bases, with 13 bases between them. The germline gives CDR1 SEHNR, CDR2 FQNEAQ (reference sequence). The CDR3 length is 13 residues. CDR3 nucleotides: TGTGCCAGCAGCTCCCAAGGGGGGGTCGAGCAGTACTTC. It is translated as CASSSQGGVEQYF.

About this clonotype: The junction differs from germline at one of its ends, possibly a read error. The chain joins TRBV5-1 to TRBJ2-7; D is possibly TRBD1 (6 bases). There are 15 residues in the CDR3. Germline-derived CDR1 and CDR2 are SGHRS and YFSETQ. This chain's CDR3 is CARSLESGVYYEQYF. CDR3 bases: TGCGCCAGAAGCTTGGAGTCAGGGGTATACTACGAGCAGTACTTC.

This clonotype occurred a few times. In DNA, the CDR3 is TGTGCCAGCATGAATCGGGGACAGCTGAACACTGAAGCTTTCTTT. Its protein product is CASMNRGQLNTEAFF. The gene calls are TRBV6-5 and TRBJ1-1, with 7 bases matching TRBD1. CDR1 is MNHEY and CDR2 is SVGAGI in the germline V gene. Trimming cost V 7 bases and J 0 bases; bases outside gene matches: 8. This CDR3 spans 15 amino acids.

This clonotype was counted between two and nine times. The chain carries TRBV6-2 or TRBV6-3 and TRBJ1-5; TRBD1 aligns across 7 bases. V shed 8 bases, J shed 5 bases, and the junction held 9 bases outside the gene matches. The CDR3 runs to 14 residues. Germline V gene data show CDR1 as MNHEY and CDR2 as SVGEGT. The DNA for the CDR3 is TGTGCCAGCCGGGACAGCCTTTTTTATCAGCCCCAGCATTTT. Translation gives CASRDSLFYQPQHF.

The V gene is TRBV5-6, the J gene TRBJ1-5, with D uncertain. V gave up 4 bases and J gave up 7 bases, with 15 bases separating them. The CDR3 has 14 residues. Per germline, CDR1 SGHDT and CDR2 YYEEEE. The CDR3 region is CASSHFDTDQPQHF. DNA of the CDR3: TGTGCCAGCAGCCATTTCGACACAGACCAGCCCCAGCATTTT.

The V gene is TRBV4-3, the J gene TRBJ2-5, with 9 nucleotides matching TRBD2. The CDR3 has 16 residues. The germline V gene has CDR1 LGHNA and CDR2 YSLEER. With 0 bases clipped from V and 2 bases from J, the junction kept 4 bases outside the gene matches. The CDR3 coding sequence is TGCGCCAGCAGCCAAGACTATACTAGCGGGCAAGAGACCCAGTACTTC. Protein sequence: CASSQDYTSGQETQYF.

This rearrangement joins TRBV5-1 to TRBJ1-2, with TRBD1 as a possible D gene (6 bases). This CDR3 is 14 amino acids long. In germline, CDR1 is SGHRS, CDR2 YFSETQ. V was trimmed by 6 bases and J by 4 bases, leaving 16 bases between them. The CDR3: CASNRAGEFYGYTF. The CDR3 DNA reads TGCGCCAGCAACAGGGCAGGGGAGTTCTATGGCTACACCTTC.

The genes are TRBV6-5 and TRBJ2-3; D is uncertain. Germline-derived CDR1 and CDR2 are MNHEY and SVGAGI. This CDR3 comprises 15 residues. Trimming removed 2 bases at V and 1 base at J, with 10 bases between. As DNA, the CDR3 is TGTGCCAGCAGTTACGGGTCTTATGGCACAGATACGCAGTATTTT. Its translation is CASSYGSYGTDTQYF.

This clonotype was counted between two and nine times. V is TRBV5-6 and J is TRBJ2-5, with D perhaps matching TRBD1 or TRBD2 (5 bases each). The CDR3 has 13 amino acids. Germline lookup yields CDR1 SGHDT and CDR2 YYEEEE. Trimming took 7 bases from V and 5 from J, leaving 15 bases between them. CDR3 amino acids: CASAMGVGETQYF. The CDR3 DNA is TGTGCCAGCGCGATGGGGGTGGGTGAGACCCAGTACTTC.

This clonotype was observed a few times. V is TRBV20-1 and J is TRBJ2-5; the D gene is possibly TRBD2 (6 bases). CDR3 length: 14 residues. CDR1 DFQATT and CDR2 SNEGSKA come from the germline V gene (reference sequence). Between the trimmed V and J ends, which lost 3 bases and 2 bases, there was a span of 13 bases. CDR3 region: CSARGGALQETQYF. CDR3 coding DNA: TGCAGTGCTAGGGGGGGTGCCTTACAAGAGACCCAGTACTTC.

This clonotype was observed a few times. The chain combines TRBV7-2 with TRBJ2-1; 12 bases are a match to TRBD2. V shed 5 bases and J 4 bases; nucleotides not matched to a gene: 6. The CDR3 covers 16 residues. Germline CDR1 SGHTA, CDR2 FQGNSA. The CDR3 region is CASSRWTSGEYNEQFF. The CDR3 DNA sequence: TGTGCCAGCAGCCGCTGGACTAGCGGGGAGTACAATGAGCAGTTCTTC.

The table lists this clonotype with many counts. V is TRBV27 and J is TRBJ1-4, with D maybe TRBD1 (5 bases). Germline V gene data show CDR1 as MNHEY and CDR2 as SMNVEV (reference sequence). The CDR3 covers 15 residues. Between the trimmed V and J ends, which lost 6 bases and 8 bases, there was a span of 19 bases. The DNA of the CDR3 is TGTGCCAGCAGCCCCGGGACCCCATGGAAAGAAAAACTGTTTTTT. Its translation is CASSPGTPWKEKLFF.

In this sample, this clonotype turned up many times. This chain connects TRBV5-1 to TRBJ2-4; maybe TRBD2 (6 bases). Trimming stripped 0 bases from V and 0 bases from J, with 13 bases between. This CDR3 comprises 17 residues. CDR1 is SGHRS, CDR2 YFSETQ, per germline. CDR3 DNA sequence: TGCGCCAGCAGCTTGGCGGGGGATGGGCTAGCCAAAAACATTCAGTACTTC. It codes for CASSLAGDGLAKNIQYF.

The rearrangement uses TRBV18 and TRBJ1-6; D gene uncertain. The CDR3 extends over 12 amino acids. The V gene lost 4 bases and the J gene lost 7 bases, with 5 bases spanning the gap. Germline CDR1 reads KGHSH; CDR2 reads LQKENI. The CDR3 coding sequence is TGTGCCAGCTCACGCCCGAATTCACCCCTCCACTTT. Translation: CASSRPNSPLHF.

This clonotype was detected many times. Written as DNA, the CDR3 is TGCAGCGTCCCCGACAGTCACAATGAGCAGTTCTTC. It encodes CSVPDSHNEQFF. This chain links TRBV29-1 with TRBJ2-1; the D gene is possibly TRBD1 (5 bases). Germline loops: CDR1 SQVTM, CDR2 ANQGSEA. Trimming stripped 6 bases from V and 5 bases from J, with 11 bases between. The CDR3 consists of 12 residues.